The 15 T cell receptor beta chains listed next were all sequenced from one sample in a study of OX40 agonist ivuxolimab in advanced cancers. Sequenced by immunoSEQ multiplex PCR; TCRdb stores in-frame clones only, minus some. The sample shows 40,000 to 60,000 clones, 90% to 95% of them seen only once. The specimen was CD4+ or CD8+ T cells sorted from blood, collected in a trial of the OX40 agonist ivuxolimab. All receptors derive from an adult with an advanced solid tumor such as melanoma, head and neck, liver or kidney cancer.

The rearrangement links TRBV20-1 to TRBJ2-7, with D unresolved. Between the trimmed V and J ends, which lost 6 bases and 9 bases, there was a span of 15 bases. Per the germline V gene, CDR1 is DFQATT and CDR2 is SNEGSKA (reference sequence). There are 11 residues in the CDR3. The CDR3 spells CSASFDPSQYF. The CDR3 DNA reads TGCAGTGCCAGTTTTGACCCCTCGCAGTACTTC.

This clone was seen just once. The chain recombines TRBV7-6 with TRBJ2-3; tentatively, D is TRBD1 (5 bases). The CDR3 is made up of 15 amino acids. Trimming removed 1 base at V and 2 bases at J, with 10 bases between. Germline V CDR1 and CDR2: SGHVS, FNYEAQ. CDR3 sequence reads: CASSLGSGYTDTQYF. Written as DNA, the CDR3 is TGTGCCAGCAGCTTAGGTTCAGGGTACACAGATACGCAGTATTTT.

The chain employs TRBV20-1 and TRBJ2-7; tentatively, D is TRBD1 (6 bases). Germline CDR1 DFQATT, CDR2 SNEGSKA (reference sequence). The CDR3 length is 11 residues. Trimming cost V 6 bases and J 7 bases, with 13 bases left between them. The CDR3 loop reads CSAIWGREQYF. The CDR3 nucleotides read TGCAGTGCCATCTGGGGGCGGGAGCAGTACTTC.

The chain links TRBV5-6 to TRBJ2-1, with 10 bases fitting TRBD2. The CDR3 runs 15 residues. V dropped 2 bases and J dropped 4; count of bases not matched to a gene: 3. Germline V gene sequence: CDR1 SGHDT, CDR2 YYEEEE. The CDR3 DNA sequence: TGTGCCAGCAGCTTAGAACTAGCGGGATACAATGAGCAGTTCTTC. Its translation: CASSLELAGYNEQFF. Based on the CDR3 plus reference TRBV5-6 and TRBJ2-1, the full variable domain is DAGVTQSPTHLIKTRGQQVTLRCSPKSGHDTVSWYQQALGQGPQFIFQYYEEEERQRGNFPDRFSGHQFPNYSSELNVNALLLGDSALYLCASSLELAGYNEQFFGPGTRLTVL.

The chain links TRBV9 to TRBJ2-3, with unresolved D. This CDR3 has 15 amino acids. Germline values: CDR1 SGDLS, CDR2 YYNGEE. Trimming removed 1 base at V and 2 bases at J, with 11 bases between. The DNA for the CDR3 is TGTGCCAGCAGCGTATCAGGCTTCTCCACAGATACGCAGTATTTT. Protein sequence: CASSVSGFSTDTQYF.

The V call is TRBV28, the J call TRBJ2-1; D gene uncertain. CDR1 and CDR2 (germline): MDHEN, SYDVKM. CDR3 length equals 17 residues. V was clipped by 4 bases and J by 6 bases, with 22 bases between them. The CDR3 reads CASSSPWADALLNEQFF. The CDR3 coding sequence is TGTGCCAGCAGTTCTCCTTGGGCGGACGCCCTACTCAATGAGCAGTTCTTC.

The chain carries TRBV28 and TRBJ1-2; D is unclear. This CDR3 has 11 amino acids. V lost 3 bases and J lost 8, with 7 bases in between. Germline V lookup: CDR1 MDHEN, CDR2 SYDVKM. DNA of the CDR3: TGTGCCAGCAGTTTTGGCCGGGGCTACACCTTC. This sequence encodes CASSFGRGYTF.

The chain employs TRBV6-5 and TRBJ1-2; D perhaps matches TRBD1 (5 bases). CDR1 MNHEY and CDR2 SVGAGI come from the germline V gene. This CDR3 contains 14 residues. With 0 bases removed from V and 6 bases from J, the gap between germline ends came to 11 bases. The CDR3 region is CASSYSAGTDGYTF. As DNA, the CDR3 is TGTGCCAGCAGTTACTCCGCAGGGACGGATGGCTACACCTTC.

V gene TRBV19 combines with J gene TRBJ1-5; TRBD1 is a possible D gene (5 bases). The CDR3 extends over 12 amino acids. Trimming stripped 7 bases from V and 7 bases from J, with 11 bases between. Germline V gene sequence: CDR1 LNHDA, CDR2 SQIVND (reference sequence). The CDR3, as DNA: TGTGCCAGTATGGGGGGTTTGCAGCCCCAGCATTTT. It encodes CASMGGLQPQHF.

This chain joins TRBV19 and TRBJ2-1; 7 bases fit TRBD2. J lost 0 bases, V lost 3 bases, and 2 bases had no gene match. This CDR3 is 15 amino acids long. CDR1 and CDR2 (germline): LNHDA, SQIVND (reference sequence). The CDR3 region is CASSMGGSSYNEQFF. CDR3 nucleotide sequence: TGTGCCAGTAGTATGGGAGGGAGCTCCTACAATGAGCAGTTCTTC.

This clone was observed a few times. CDR3 residues: CASSRDKTGGNEQFF. In DNA form, the CDR3 reads TGTGCCAGCAGCAGAGACAAGACAGGGGGCAATGAGCAGTTCTTC. J is TRBJ2-1 and V is TRBV7-8; 9 bases match TRBD1. V was clipped by 5 bases and J by 6 bases; unmatched bases: 8. The CDR3 length is 15 residues. CDR1 is SGHVS, CDR2 FQNEAQ, per germline.

Only one count was recorded for this clone. The J gene is TRBJ2-2, the V gene TRBV9; possibly TRBD2 for D (6 bases). The length of the CDR3 is 14 residues. Trimming removed 2 bases from V and 4 bases from J, with 9 bases in between. Germline CDR1 SGDLS, CDR2 YYNGEE. The CDR3 bases are TGTGCCAGCAGCGTGGGGGGTGCCACCGGGGAGCTGTTTTTT. Its protein is CASSVGGATGELFF. Variable domain in full (rest from reference TRBV9 and TRBJ2-2): DSGVTQTPKHLITATGQRVTLRCSPRSGDLSVYWYQQSLDQGLQFLIQYYNGEERAKGNILERFSAQQFPDLHSELNLSSLELGDSALYFCASSVGGATGELFFGEGSRLTVL.

This clone was seen only once. V usage is TRBV19 and J usage is TRBJ2-2; perhaps TRBD1 as D (5 bases). The V end lost 7 bases, the J end lost 0 bases, and 15 bases lay between the germline ends. The V gene's germline CDR1 is LNHDA and CDR2 SQIVND (reference sequence). This CDR3 comprises 16 residues. The CDR3 region is CASMVGQEPNTGELFF. CDR3 bases: TGTGCCAGTATGGTCGGACAAGAGCCGAACACCGGGGAGCTGTTTTTT.

CDR3 sequence (DNA): TGTGCCAGCAGTTTGGATGGACTAGCGGGAGCAGCCTACAATGAGCAGTTCTTC. It translates to CASSLDGLAGAAYNEQFF. This chain connects TRBV28 to TRBJ2-1; 13 bases match TRBD2. The CDR3 contains 18 residues. Germline CDR1 is MDHEN and CDR2 is SYDVKM. V lost 3 bases and J lost 2; bases outside the gene matches: 7.

The chain recombines TRBV5-1 with TRBJ2-7, with D uncertain. Trimming pared 1 base from V and 5 bases from J, leaving 10 bases between. Germline V lookup: CDR1 SGHRS, CDR2 YFSETQ. This CDR3 comprises 13 residues. CDR3: CASSLWRRDEQYF. Here the CDR3 DNA reads TGCGCCAGCAGCTTGTGGAGACGGGACGAGCAGTACTTC.